This T cell receptor beta chain was captured in a study of CD8+ T cells in alopecia areata. As for the study in general: Female C3H/HeJ recipients aged about 6-11 weeks got skin from C3H/HeJ graft donors aged roughly 6-13 months that had spontaneous alopecia. Study-level findings and limits: Especially in alopecia totalis/universalis, lesional scalp showed greater clonality than normal scalp did. With patients, TCR sharing proved less clear than in mice, a difference possibly related to HLA.

On the basis of CD4, CD8alpha, NKG2D, NKG2ACE and other markers, pooled cutaneous lymph node cells were sorted. Only a few counts were recorded for this clone. Its target is not known. Genes and germline come from the mouse. The CDR3 is cut off 4 residues early in the read; its end comes from the germline J gene. Per germline, CDR1 GKSSPN and CDR2 SITVG. Trimming took 4 bases from V and 0 from J; bases not matched to a gene: 1. This CDR3 contains 14 residues. cDNA reverse transcribed from extracted RNA served as the sequencing template. Sequencing was performed with immunoSEQ multiplex PCR; in TCRdb, only in-frame clones are kept and a portion is missing. The table lists over 250,000 clones, with no singletons.

The genes are TRBV31 and TRBJ2-2; the match to TRBD2 covers 8 bases. Specimen: CD4+ T cells sorted from a lymph node. This clonotype was sampled from a C3H/HeJ mouse with alopecia areata. The mice in this strain carry MHC haplotype H2-k. The CDR3 reads CAWMGLANTGQLYF. The DNA read from the CDR3 is TGTGCCTGGATGGGACTGGCAAACACCGGG. Based on the CDR3 plus reference TRBV31 and TRBJ2-2, the full variable domain is AQTIHQWPVAEIKAVGSPLSLGCTIKGKSSPNLYWYWQATGGTLQQLFYSITVGQVESVVQLNLSASRPKDDQFILSTEKLLLSHSGFYLCAWMGLANTGQLYFGEGSKLTVL.